The 18 T cell receptor beta chains given below trace back to one sample, sequenced in a study of blood T cell repertoires in COVID-19. Here immunoSEQ multiplex PCR was the method, and the copy in TCRdb shows in-frame clones only, minus some. The sample lists some 66,000 clones; about 90% were seen once. What was sequenced was peripheral blood. The source is a human donor in a cohort sampled during active COVID-19.

The genes are TRBV19 and TRBJ1-4; 11 nucleotides align to TRBD1. The CDR3 is made up of 14 amino acids. V trimming: 3 bases; J trimming: 7 bases; junction bases outside the gene matches: 1. Germline V gives CDR1 LNHDA, CDR2 SQIVND (reference sequence). The CDR3 reads CASSIGTGGEKLFF. CDR3 in DNA: TGTGCCAGTAGTATCGGGACAGGGGGTGAAAAACTGTTTTTT.

The chain couples TRBV7-2 to TRBJ2-1, with 9 bases matching TRBD2. The V gene end was trimmed by 1 base and the J gene end by 7 bases; junction bases not matched to a gene: 5. Looked up from germline, CDR1 is SGHTA and CDR2 is FQGNSA. This CDR3 comprises 15 residues. CDR3 nucleotide sequence: TGTGCCAGCAGCTTAGAAGTAGCGGGAGCTAATGAGCAGTTCTTC. It yields the protein CASSLEVAGANEQFF.

The V gene is TRBV3-1 (or the pseudogene TRBV3-2), the J gene TRBJ1-1, with D possibly matching TRBD1 (5 bases). This CDR3 has 12 residues. Germline V lookup: CDR1 LGHDT, CDR2 YNNKEL (reference sequence). The V and J ends lost 6 bases and 7 bases respectively, with 12 bases between them. For the CDR3, the DNA is TGTGCCAGCAGTAGCAGGGTAAGTGAAGCTTTCTTT. Residues: CASSSRVSEAFF.

This rearrangement joins TRBV5-5 to TRBJ1-2, with D possibly TRBD1 on 5 matching bases. CDR3 length equals 15 residues. V was cut by 3 bases and J by 8 bases, with 20 bases left in between. Germline CDR1 and CDR2: SGHKS and YYEKEE (reference sequence). The CDR3 DNA sequence: TGTGCCAGCAGCTCAACCGCAGGGAAGGGACTCGGCTACACCTTC. Translated, it gives CASSSTAGKGLGYTF.

This sequence joins TRBV24-1 and TRBJ1-1, with a possible D match to TRBD1 (6 bases). V lost 4 bases and J 8 bases, leaving 10 bases between the germline ends. The CDR3 length is 12 residues. CDR1 KGHDR and CDR2 SFDVKD come from the germline V gene. CDR3 sequence (DNA): TGTGCCACCAGTGAGCCTCAGGGGGAAGCTTTCTTT. It encodes CATSEPQGEAFF.

The gene calls are TRBV4-3 and TRBJ1-1; 9 bases fit TRBD1. Germline values: CDR1 LGHNA, CDR2 YSLEER. This CDR3 region has 14 residues. J was trimmed by 6 bases and V by 4 bases; bases with no gene match: 6. As DNA, the CDR3 is TGCGCCAGCAGCCCCGGGACAGGGATGGCTGAAGCTTTCTTT. It translates to CASSPGTGMAEAFF.

V gene TRBV7-3 combines with J gene TRBJ2-7, with D perhaps matching TRBD1 (6 bases). Trimming pared 3 bases from V and 3 bases from J, leaving 15 bases between. CDR3 length: 15 amino acids. Germline loops: CDR1 SGHTA, CDR2 FQGTGA. The CDR3 sequence: CASSLARDICYEQYF. The CDR3 DNA sequence: TGTGCCAGCAGCTTGGCCCGGGACATCTGCTACGAGCAGTACTTC.

The CDR3 region has the DNA TGTGCCAGCAGCTTGGTAGCAGCGAACACCGGGGAGCTGTTTTTT. This gives the protein CASSLVAANTGELFF. The chain joins TRBV5-5 to TRBJ2-2, with D uncertain. The ends were cut back, 0 bases at V and 0 bases at J, with 6 bases in the middle. CDR3 length equals 15 residues. The germline V gene has CDR1 SGHKS and CDR2 YYEKEE (reference sequence).

The chain couples TRBV7-9 to TRBJ1-1, with 7 bases aligning to TRBD1. This CDR3 comprises 12 residues. CDR1 SEHNR and CDR2 FQNEAQ come from the germline V gene (reference sequence). The ends lost 5 bases at V and 11 bases at J; junction bases unmatched: 8. In DNA form, the CDR3 reads TGTGCCAGCAGCCAGGACGCAGGGGGGGCTTTCTTT. This codes for CASSQDAGGAFF.

The chain has TRBV6-2 or TRBV6-3 and TRBJ2-3; a possible D gene is TRBD2 (5 bases). V dropped 4 bases and J dropped 6 bases, with 17 bases sitting between them. The germline V gene encodes CDR1 MNHEY and CDR2 SVGEGT. The CDR3 runs to 15 residues. This CDR3 reads CASSFRGLSPDTQYF. Here the CDR3 DNA reads TGTGCCAGCAGTTTCCGAGGACTTTCTCCGGATACGCAGTATTTT.

The chain recombines TRBV18 with TRBJ1-1, with a possible D match to TRBD1 (5 bases). V was cut by 2 bases and J by 1 base, with 14 bases left in between. The CDR3 is made up of 16 amino acids. The germline CDR1 and CDR2 sequences are KGHSH and LQKENI. This chain's CDR3 is CASSPGSYRTNTEAFF. The CDR3 DNA follows: TGTGCCAGCTCACCAGGTAGTTACAGGACGAACACTGAAGCTTTCTTT.

Notes on this clone: One junction end does not reproduce the germline sequence, and a read error may be involved. V and J are TRBV7-7 and TRBJ2-5; 7 bases align to TRBD2. The CDR3 has 16 amino acids. Germline loops: CDR1 SSHAT, CDR2 FNYEAQ (reference sequence). The CDR3 bases are TGTGCTAGCAGCCCCGGTGGGAGGGCCGAGTTAGAGACCCAGTACTTC. Protein sequence: CASSPGGRAELETQYF.

V is TRBV9 and J is TRBJ2-3, with no clear D. This CDR3 has 16 residues. In germline, CDR1 is SGDLS, CDR2 YYNGEE. V lost 4 bases and J 0 bases, leaving 15 bases between the germline ends. CDR3 in DNA: TGTGCCAGCAGCCCCCATGATAGAACTAGCACAGATACGCAGTATTTT. This gives the protein CASSPHDRTSTDTQYF.

This clone appeared a single time. The chain recombines TRBV5-1 with TRBJ1-1; tentative D call: TRBD1 (6 bases). V was clipped by 0 bases and J by 1 base, with 7 bases between them. Germline CDR1 reads SGHRS; CDR2 reads YFSETQ. This CDR3 region has 14 residues. The CDR3 sequence: CASSLEGQNTEAFF. For the CDR3, the DNA is TGCGCCAGCAGCTTGGAGGGACAGAACACTGAAGCTTTCTTT.

The chain links TRBV7-9 to TRBJ1-1; D is unresolved. V was cut by 1 base and J by 8 bases, with 14 bases left in between. Germline V gene lookup returns CDR1 SEHNR and CDR2 FQNEAQ (reference sequence). The CDR3 sequence is 14 residues long. This CDR3 reads CASSLGSSAEEAFF. In nucleotides, the CDR3 is TGTGCCAGCAGCTTAGGGAGTTCGGCAGAAGAAGCTTTCTTT.

This clone was detected only once. The chain couples TRBV28 to TRBJ2-7, with 10 bases fitting TRBD1. Per the germline V gene, CDR1 is MDHEN and CDR2 is SYDVKM. The J segment lost 2 bases and the V segment lost 6 bases, leaving 10 bases of the junction unmatched. The CDR3 runs 16 residues. The DNA for the CDR3 is TGTGCCAGCAGACCTCCGTCGGGACAGGGGACCTACGAGCAGTACTTC. Protein product: CASRPPSGQGTYEQYF.

The chain combines TRBV9 with TRBJ1-6; 7 bases line up with TRBD1. The V segment lost 1 base and the J segment 7 bases; nucleotides outside the gene matches: 14. This CDR3 region has 18 residues. Germline V gene lookup returns CDR1 SGDLS and CDR2 YYNGEE. The CDR3 loop is CASSVSPPGQDGNSPLHF. The CDR3 DNA reads as TGTGCCAGCAGCGTAAGCCCGCCAGGACAGGATGGGAATTCACCCCTCCACTTT.

This sequence joins TRBV18 and TRBJ1-1, with 7 bases aligning to TRBD1. Germline V gene sequence: CDR1 KGHSH, CDR2 LQKENI. The CDR3 contains 15 residues. V lost 6 bases, J lost 3 bases, and 10 bases stayed unmatched. The CDR3 loop is CASSTMGQGDTEAFF. The CDR3, as DNA: TGTGCCAGCTCGACGATGGGGCAGGGGGACACTGAAGCTTTCTTT. Full variable domain (rest looked up from reference TRBV18 and TRBJ1-1): NAGVMQNPRHLVRRRGQEARLRCSPMKGHSHVYWYRQLPEEGLKFMVYLQKENIIDESGMPKERFSAEFPKEGPSILRIQQVVRGDSAAYFCASSTMGQGDTEAFFGQGTRLTVV.